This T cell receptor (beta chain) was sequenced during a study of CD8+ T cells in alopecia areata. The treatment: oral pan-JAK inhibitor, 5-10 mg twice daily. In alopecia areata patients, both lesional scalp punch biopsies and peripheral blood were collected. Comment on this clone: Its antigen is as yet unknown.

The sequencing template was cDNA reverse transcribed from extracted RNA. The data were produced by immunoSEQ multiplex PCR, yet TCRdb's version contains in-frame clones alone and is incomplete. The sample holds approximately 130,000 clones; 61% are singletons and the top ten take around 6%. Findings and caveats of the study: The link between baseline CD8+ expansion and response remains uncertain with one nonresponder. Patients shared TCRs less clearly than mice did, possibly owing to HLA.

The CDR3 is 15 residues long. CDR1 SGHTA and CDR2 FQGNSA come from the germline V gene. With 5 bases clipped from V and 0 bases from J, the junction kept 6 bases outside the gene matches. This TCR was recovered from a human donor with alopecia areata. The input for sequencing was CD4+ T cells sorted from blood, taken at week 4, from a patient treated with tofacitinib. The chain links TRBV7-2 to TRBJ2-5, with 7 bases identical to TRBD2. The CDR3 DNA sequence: TGTGCCAGCAGCCGCACTAGCGCAGACCAAGAGACCCAGTACTTC. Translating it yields CASSRTSADQETQYF.